The clone carrying this TCR beta chain was observed at least ten times. TCRdb recomputed calls from the RT-PCR reads with MiXCR, one row per CDR3 protein. The sample has about 680,000 distinct CDR3 sequences, 13% to 15% seen once; the top ten hold about 3.9%. The CDR3 totals 11 residues. The V and J ends lost 6 bases and 4 bases respectively, with 6 bases between them. The germline V gene has CDR1 MNHNY and CDR2 SVGAGI (reference sequence). The specimen was memory CD4+ T cells from blood. This receptor was obtained from a female donor in good health, serving as a healthy control. The chain links TRBV6-6 to TRBJ2-5; D gene unclear. CDR3 coding DNA: TGTGCCAGCAGAGCCAGAGAGACCCAGTACTTC. Translation: CASRARETQYF.